In its sample, the clone carrying this T cell receptor (beta chain) was seen a few times. This CDR3 has 14 residues. CDR1 and CDR2 from the germline V gene are MRHNA and SNTAGT. The V and J ends lost 2 bases and 10 bases, in that order; junction bases with no gene match: 0. Produced via immunoSEQ multiplex PCR; TCRdb's table is partial and in-frame only. The profile covers 300,000 to 350,000 clones, with 80% to 90% appearing a single time and roughly 2% taken by the ten largest. This record belongs to a study of blood T cell repertoires in COVID-19. The source of this sequence is a man aged 25 to 40 who had recovered from COVID-19. The gene calls are TRBV6-4 and TRBJ2-1; TRBD2 agrees at 15 bases. The specimen sequenced was PBMCs or T cells enriched from blood (not recorded which). The CDR3 sequence is CASSDGLAGGEQFF. The CDR3 region has the DNA TGTGCCAGCAGTGACGGACTAGCGGGGGGGGAGCAGTTCTTC.